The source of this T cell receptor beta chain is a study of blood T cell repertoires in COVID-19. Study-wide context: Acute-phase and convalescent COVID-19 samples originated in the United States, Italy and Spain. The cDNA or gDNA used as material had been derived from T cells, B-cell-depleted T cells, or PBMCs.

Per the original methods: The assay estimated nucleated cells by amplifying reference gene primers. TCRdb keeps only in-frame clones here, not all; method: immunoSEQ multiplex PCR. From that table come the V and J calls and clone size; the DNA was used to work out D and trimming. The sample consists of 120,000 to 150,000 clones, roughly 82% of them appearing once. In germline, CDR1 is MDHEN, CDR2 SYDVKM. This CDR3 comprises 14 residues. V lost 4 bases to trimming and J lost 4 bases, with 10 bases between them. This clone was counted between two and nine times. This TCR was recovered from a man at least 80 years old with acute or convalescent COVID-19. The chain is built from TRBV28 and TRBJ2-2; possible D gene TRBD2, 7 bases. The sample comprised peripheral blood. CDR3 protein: CASSSGGPTGELFF. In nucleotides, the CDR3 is TGTGCCAGCAGTTCCGGGGGGCCCACCGGGGAGCTGTTTTTT.